A single T cell receptor beta chain is shown here with its context. This CDR3 comprises 16 residues. Trimming at V came to 6 bases and at J to 5 bases, leaving 7 bases not matched to a gene. Germline values: CDR1 SGHNT, CDR2 YYREEE (reference sequence). The data were taken from a study of cytomegalovirus exposure and HLA in healthy donors. Study context: An earlier analysis identified approximately 120 million unique TCR beta sequences in 150 million to 200 million T cells.

Primers: 60 Vbeta forward and 13 Jbeta reverse. Profiled with immunoSEQ multiplex PCR; TCRdb holds only in-frame clones, not every one. The listing records tens of thousands of clones. The chain couples TRBV5-4 to TRBJ2-3, with TRBD2 matching over 15 bases. This receptor was identified in a male donor in good health and CMV-seronegative. Sequences were obtained from PBMCs. CDR3 coding DNA: TGTGCCAGCAAAGGACTAGCGGGGGGGCTTGGAGATACGCAGTATTTT. Amino acid sequence: CASKGLAGGLGDTQYF.